This entry describes one T cell receptor (beta chain). This entry comes from a study of shared clonotypes between healthy human individuals. The V gene's germline CDR1 is SGHKS and CDR2 YYEKEE (reference sequence). This CDR3 comprises 14 residues. V gave up 1 base and J gave up 1 base, with 6 bases separating them. Measured with immunoSEQ multiplex PCR; TCRdb has only the in-frame clones, and not every one. The sample consists of some 1,600,000 clones, nearly 99% of them appearing once. V and J are TRBV5-5 and TRBJ1-5; D not certain. Sample: naive CD4+ T cells sorted from blood. This sample's subset: CD45RA+ positively selected. The sequence came from a man aged 25 to 40 in good health. The CDR3 DNA follows: TGTGCCAGCAGCTTGAGTATGAGCAATCAGCCCCAGCATTTT. Protein sequence: CASSLSMSNQPQHF.